Each of the 31 T cell receptor beta chains below was sequenced from the same sample in a study of T-cell memory formation after mild COVID-19. MiXCR, run by TCRdb on the 5' RACE reads, gives a single entry per CDR3 protein. The table has about 190,000 distinct CDR3 sequences, 10% seen once; the top ten hold 3% to 3.5%. Sequences were obtained from PBMCs or a T cell subset sorted from them (not recorded which). The receptor source for this set is a man aged 18-30 years who had mild COVID-19 (a few samples of this study predate the infection). Cell type and time point are not known.

A few counts support this clonotype. The chain couples TRBV11-2 to TRBJ2-2; D perhaps matches TRBD2 (6 bases). The CDR3 loop spans 16 amino acids. Per the germline V gene, CDR1 is SGHAT and CDR2 is FQNNGV. Deletions cut 5 bases from V and 7 bases from J, with 20 bases between. The CDR3 sequence is CASSRRAVRHIGELFF. The DNA of the CDR3 is TGTGCCAGCAGCCGGAGGGCAGTCCGGCACATCGGGGAGCTGTTTTTT.

This chain joins TRBV20-1 and TRBJ2-3; D is uncertain. The CDR3 runs to 19 residues. Germline values: CDR1 DFQATT, CDR2 SNEGSKA (reference sequence). Trimming cost V 5 bases and J 0 bases, with 27 bases left between them. The CDR3 protein is CSAYLEWPPPDGSTDTQYF. Written as DNA, the CDR3 is TGCAGTGCTTACCTCGAATGGCCCCCTCCCGACGGTAGCACAGATACGCAGTATTTT.

The chain links TRBV11-3 to TRBJ2-2; maybe TRBD1 (5 bases). Between the trimmed V and J ends, which lost 5 bases and 6 bases, there was a span of 13 bases. The germline gives CDR1 SGHNT, CDR2 YENEEA. CDR3 length: 14 amino acids. The CDR3 DNA follows: TGTGCCAGCAGCGTCAGGGTCGGCCCCGGGGAGCTGTTTTTT. Its protein is CASSVRVGPGELFF.

This clonotype was seen a handful of times. The chain couples TRBV20-1 to TRBJ2-1; D not certain. The CDR3 totals 16 residues. V dropped 1 base and J dropped 2 bases, with 15 bases sitting between them. Germline V lookup: CDR1 DFQATT, CDR2 SNEGSKA (reference sequence). CDR3 residues: CSARGLVGHPYNEQFF. Written as DNA, the CDR3 is TGCAGTGCTAGAGGTCTTGTAGGCCATCCCTACAATGAGCAGTTCTTC.

The chain combines TRBV7-3 with TRBJ2-2; the D call may be TRBD1 or TRBD2 (5 bases each). The CDR3 consists of 15 residues. V was pared by 4 bases and J by 4 bases, with 13 bases between. Germline V gives CDR1 SGHTA, CDR2 FQGTGA. CDR3 sequence: CASSSIGTGTGELFF. The CDR3 nucleotides read TGTGCCAGCAGCTCCATAGGGACGGGCACCGGGGAGCTGTTTTTT. The full variable domain, in which reference TRBV7-3 and TRBJ2-2 provide the parts outside the CDR3, is GAGVSQTPSNKVTEKGKYVELRCDPISGHTALYWYRQSLGQGPEFLIYFQGTGAADDSGLPNDRFFAVRPEGSVSTLKIQRTERGDSAVYLCASSSIGTGTGELFFGEGSRLTVL.

There are many counts of this clonotype. V gene TRBV7-2 combines with J gene TRBJ1-5; weak D call: TRBD1 (6 bases). Per germline, CDR1 SGHTA and CDR2 FQGNSA. There are 12 residues in the CDR3. The ends were cut back, 5 bases at V and 7 bases at J, with 9 bases in the middle. The CDR3 coding sequence is TGTGCCAGCAGCAAGGGGGGACAGCCCCAGCATTTT. This encodes CASSKGGQPQHF.

This chain uses TRBV4-3 with TRBJ1-2, with 8 bases identical to TRBD1. Germline V gene sequence: CDR1 LGHNA, CDR2 YSLEER. This CDR3 is built from 14 residues. Trimming removed 0 bases from V and 3 bases from J; junction bases left unmatched: 0. The CDR3: CASSQDRGHYGYTF. CDR3 coding DNA: TGCGCCAGCAGCCAAGACAGGGGGCACTATGGCTACACCTTC.

This clonotype was detected a few times. This chain connects TRBV19 to TRBJ2-7, with 8 nucleotides matching TRBD1. The CDR3 totals 15 residues. CDR1 is LNHDA and CDR2 is SQIVND in the germline V gene (reference sequence). V dropped 5 bases and J dropped 3; count of bases not matched to a gene: 9. CDR3 region: CASSQGRDRRYEQYF. The CDR3 nucleotides are TGTGCCAGTAGTCAAGGCCGGGACAGGCGCTACGAGCAGTACTTC.

In this sample, this clonotype turned up a few times. The chain uses TRBV24-1 and TRBJ2-1; 7 bases align to TRBD1. The V gene's germline CDR1 is KGHDR and CDR2 SFDVKD. Unmatched junction bases numbered 12, after V lost 7 bases and J lost 7 bases. This CDR3 has 15 residues. CDR3 loop: CATSPGQSGRNEQFF. The CDR3 DNA reads as TGTGCCACCAGCCCGGGACAGTCAGGGCGGAATGAGCAGTTCTTC.

This clonotype was observed a handful of times. The rearrangement links TRBV10-3 to TRBJ2-1, with D unresolved. Trimming shortened V by 4 bases and J by 5 bases, and 3 bases separated the two germline ends. The V gene's germline CDR1 is ENHRY and CDR2 SYGVKD. The CDR3 has 11 residues. The CDR3 region is CAISGNNEQFF. As DNA, the CDR3 is TGTGCCATCAGTGGGAACAATGAGCAGTTCTTC.

In this sample, this clonotype turned up many times. The genes are TRBV29-1 and TRBJ2-5; D is ambiguous. V lost 3 bases to trimming and J lost 5 bases, with 13 bases between them. Germline CDR1 reads SQVTM; CDR2 reads ANQGSEA. The CDR3 runs 13 residues. CDR3 DNA: TGCAGCGTTGAGAGGTCAATCGGCGAGACCCAGTACTTC. This gives the protein CSVERSIGETQYF.

This clonotype showed up just a few times. The chain joins TRBV6-2 or TRBV6-3 to TRBJ2-3; 12 nucleotides line up with TRBD2. Germline CDR1 MNHEY, CDR2 SVGEGT. The CDR3 runs 16 residues. The ends lost 5 bases at V and 4 bases at J; junction bases unmatched: 7. The CDR3 region has the DNA TGTGCCAGCAGTCCGGGACTAGCGGGCGCTGCAGATACGCAGTATTTT. It specifies CASSPGLAGAADTQYF.

This clonotype was detected ten times or more. J is TRBJ2-1 and V is TRBV5-1; 14 positions match TRBD2. Germline V gene sequence: CDR1 SGHRS, CDR2 YFSETQ. V gave up 4 bases and J gave up 1 base; unmatched junction bases: 1. CDR3 size: 16 residues. CDR3 residues: CASSRTSGGSYNEQFF. As DNA, the CDR3 is TGCGCCAGCAGCAGGACTAGCGGGGGGTCCTACAATGAGCAGTTCTTC. The full variable domain, with the rest looked up from reference TRBV5-1 and TRBJ2-1, is KAGVTQTPRYLIKTRGQQVTLSCSPISGHRSVSWYQQTPGQGLQFLFEYFSETQRNKGNFPGRFSGRQFSNSRSEMNVSTLELGDSALYLCASSRTSGGSYNEQFFGPGTRLTVL.

This clonotype was observed a few times. The V call is TRBV12-3 or TRBV12-4, the J call TRBJ2-7; the D call may be TRBD1 or TRBD2 (5 bases each). The CDR3 runs 15 residues. Trimming removed 3 bases from V and 2 bases from J, with 14 bases in between. The chain's CDR3 is CASSFIQGPAYEQYF. The CDR3 nucleotides are TGTGCCAGCAGTTTTATCCAGGGACCGGCCTACGAGCAGTACTTC.

This clonotype appeared a few times. The rearrangement uses TRBV7-9 and TRBJ2-2; 7 bases fit TRBD2. In germline, CDR1 is SEHNR, CDR2 FQNEAQ (reference sequence). The CDR3 covers 16 residues. Trimming cost V 0 bases and J 5 bases; bases outside gene matches: 6. The CDR3, as DNA: TGTGCCAGCAGCTTAGCCGGGACTACCTATACCGGGGAGCTGTTTTTT. This gives the protein CASSLAGTTYTGELFF.

This chain links TRBV5-1 with TRBJ2-5; D not certain. V lost 3 bases to trimming and J lost 2 bases, with 8 bases between them. The CDR3 contains 13 residues. From germline, CDR1 is SGHRS and CDR2 YFSETQ. CDR3 bases: TGCGCCAGCAGCTGGCGACCTCAAGAGACCCAGTACTTC. Protein: CASSWRPQETQYF.

The genes are TRBV29-1 and TRBJ1-2; D is unclear. This CDR3 spans 14 amino acids. V dropped 0 bases and J dropped 4 bases, with 12 bases sitting between them. Germline lookup yields CDR1 SQVTM and CDR2 ANQGSEA. CDR3 sequence: CSVEDRTASYGYTF. In DNA, the CDR3 is TGCAGCGTTGAAGATCGGACGGCCTCCTATGGCTACACCTTC.

This clonotype was seen more than once but under ten times. The chain recombines TRBV9 with TRBJ2-3; D unclear. The V end was cut by 4 bases, the J end by 7 bases, with 22 bases between. The CDR3 contains 16 residues. Germline CDR1 is SGDLS and CDR2 is YYNGEE. CDR3 DNA: TGTGCCAGCAGCCCGCGGCTAGAAGGGTGGGGAAATACGCAGTATTTT. Residues: CASSPRLEGWGNTQYF.

The CDR3 DNA reads TGCAGTGCGACTCCAGGGGCTGCGCGGTCCGTCTTCACACCGACACCCCAGCATTTT. Translated, it gives CSATPGAARSVFTPTPQHF. The chain carries TRBV20-1 and TRBJ1-5; possible D gene TRBD1, 6 bases. V gave up 6 bases and J gave up 10 bases, with 37 bases separating them. Germline values: CDR1 DFQATT, CDR2 SNEGSKA (reference sequence). CDR3 length: 19 residues.

This clonotype was observed a handful of times. The chain uses TRBV5-5 and TRBJ2-5, with 10 nucleotides matching TRBD2. There are 14 residues in the CDR3. Germline V gives CDR1 SGHKS, CDR2 YYEKEE (reference sequence). Trimming removed 5 bases from V and 2 bases from J; junction bases left unmatched: 3. In DNA, the CDR3 is TGTGCCAGCAGGCGGACTAGCGGACAAGAGACCCAGTACTTC. Translating it yields CASRRTSGQETQYF.

The table lists this clonotype with a few counts. CDR3 residues: CASSPGQPSYEQYV. CDR3 DNA sequence: TGTGCCAGCTCACCGGGACAGCCTTCCTACGAGCAGTACGTC. The chain uses TRBV18 and TRBJ2-7; 7 positions agree with TRBD1. The junction had 3 bases not matched to a gene; V was cut back by 3 bases and J by 1 base. The germline CDR1 and CDR2 sequences are KGHSH and LQKENI. The CDR3 runs to 14 residues.

This clonotype was seen more than once but under ten times. The CDR3, as DNA: TGCAGCGTCCGGACCGCGGGCCCGAACACTGAAGCTTTCTTT. Translating gives CSVRTAGPNTEAFF. The chain employs TRBV29-1 and TRBJ1-1; D is undetermined. Germline lookup yields CDR1 SQVTM and CDR2 ANQGSEA. The V end lost 6 bases, the J end lost 1 base, and 15 bases lay between the germline ends. This CDR3 comprises 14 residues.

V and J are TRBV6-2 or TRBV6-3 and TRBJ2-3, with 7 bases lining up with TRBD1. The CDR3 is made up of 14 amino acids. Germline V lookup: CDR1 MNHEY, CDR2 SVGEGT. The trim removed 6 bases at V and 4 bases at J, leaving 7 bases unmatched. CDR3 in DNA: TGTGCCAGCAGAATCAGGGGGTCGGCAGATACGCAGTATTTT. Translated: CASRIRGSADTQYF.

The gene calls are TRBV7-3 and TRBJ2-1; possible D gene TRBD2, 5 bases. Germline CDR1 is SGHTA and CDR2 is FQGTGA. V gave up 5 bases and J gave up 8 bases, with 10 bases separating them. The length of the CDR3 is 12 residues. CDR3 DNA: TGTGCCAGCAGCCAAGCGGCCGATGAGCAGTTCTTC. Encoded protein: CASSQAADEQFF. Full variable domain (missing parts from reference TRBV7-3 and TRBJ2-1): GAGVSQTPSNKVTEKGKYVELRCDPISGHTALYWYRQSLGQGPEFLIYFQGTGAADDSGLPNDRFFAVRPEGSVSTLKIQRTERGDSAVYLCASSQAADEQFFGPGTRLTVL.

The chain carries TRBV7-2 and TRBJ1-1; the D gene is possibly TRBD1 (5 bases). Between the trimmed V and J ends, which lost 1 base and 1 base, there was a span of 10 bases. The CDR3 is 15 residues long. Germline V CDR1 and CDR2: SGHTA, FQGNSA. CDR3 sequence reads: CASSLDPGWNTEAFF. As DNA, the CDR3 is TGTGCCAGCAGCTTAGACCCAGGGTGGAACACTGAAGCTTTCTTT.

V usage is TRBV28 and J usage is TRBJ2-5; 7 bases are shared with TRBD1. CDR3 length: 13 amino acids. V dropped 5 bases and J dropped 4; count of bases not matched to a gene: 4. Germline loops: CDR1 MDHEN, CDR2 SYDVKM. DNA for the CDR3: TGTGCCAGCAGTGCCAACAGGGGAGAGACCCAGTACTTC. This translates into CASSANRGETQYF. Complete variable domain (other parts from reference TRBV28 and TRBJ2-5): DVKVTQSSRYLVKRTGEKVFLECVQDMDHENMFWYRQDPGLGLRLIYFSYDVKMKEKGDIPEGYSVSREKKERFSLILESASTNQTSMYLCASSANRGETQYFGPGTRLLVL.

This chain uses TRBV7-2 with TRBJ1-3; D is possibly TRBD1 (6 bases). Germline CDR1 and CDR2: SGHTA and FQGNSA. The V end lost 6 bases, the J end lost 1 base, and 7 bases lay between the germline ends. This CDR3 comprises 13 residues. CDR3 sequence (DNA): TGTGCCAGCAGGGGACAATCTGGAAACACCATATATTTT. Translated, it gives CASRGQSGNTIYF. The full variable domain, its missing parts supplied by reference TRBV7-2 and TRBJ1-3, is GAGVSQSPSNKVTEKGKDVELRCDPISGHTALYWYRQSLGQGLEFLIYFQGNSAPDKSGLPSDRFSAERTGGSVSTLTIQRTQQEDSAVYLCASRGQSGNTIYFGEGSWLTVV.

This clonotype was seen repeatedly, ten times or more. The chain is built from TRBV7-9 and TRBJ2-7; TRBD1 might be the D (6 bases). Looked up from germline, CDR1 is SEHNR and CDR2 is FQNEAQ (reference sequence). This CDR3 comprises 13 residues. V lost 4 bases and J 3 bases, leaving 10 bases between the germline ends. In DNA form, the CDR3 reads TGTGCCAGCAGCTCCGGGACAAGCTACGAGCAGTACTTC. It encodes CASSSGTSYEQYF.

This clonotype was seen only a few times. The chain employs TRBV7-3 and TRBJ2-2, with D possibly matching TRBD2 (5 bases). The CDR3 loop spans 14 amino acids. V lost 3 bases and J 6 bases, leaving 11 bases between the germline ends. Germline CDR1 and CDR2: SGHTA and FQGTGA. The CDR3 nucleotides are TGTGCCAGCAGCTTCCGAGGGTCCCCCGGGGAGCTGTTTTTT. The encoded protein is CASSFRGSPGELFF.

The chain links TRBV4-2 to TRBJ1-5, with a weak D call TRBD1 (6 bases). From germline, CDR1 is LGHNA and CDR2 YNFKEQ. With 7 bases removed from V and 11 bases from J, the gap between germline ends came to 15 bases. This CDR3 comprises 12 residues. As DNA, the CDR3 is TGTGCCAGCACCCCGGGACAAAAGGCCCAGCATTTT. It is translated as CASTPGQKAQHF.

A few counts support this clonotype. The V call is TRBV7-3, the J call TRBJ2-3; 14 bases match TRBD2. V lost 4 bases to trimming and J lost 0 bases; unmatched junction nucleotides: 3. Germline V gives CDR1 SGHTA, CDR2 FQGTGA. This CDR3 comprises 17 residues. The CDR3 loop is CASSSGLAGGSTDTQYF. Here the CDR3 DNA reads TGTGCCAGCAGCTCTGGACTAGCGGGGGGTAGCACAGATACGCAGTATTTT.